The T cell receptor (beta chain) described here comes from a study of regulatory T cells in long-lasting Graves disease. Study observations and caveats: Persistent disease was characterized by preferential usage of TRBV28, TRBJ1-2 and TRBJ2-5.

This clonotype was detected ten times or more. Antigen unknown. Documented time point: newly diagnosed GD, antithyroid drugs for less than 3 months. PBMCs provided the RNA from which the TCR library was made. This CDR3 comprises 16 residues. CDR1 and CDR2 (germline): WSHSY, SAAADI. V trimming: 5 bases; J trimming: 2 bases; junction bases outside the gene matches: 6. Investigators prepared the TCR beta libraries by applying iRepertoire HTBI primers and Arm-PCR of CDR3 regions. A single record per CDR3 protein comes from TCRdb applying MiXCR to the multiplex PCR reads. This sample has about 540,000 distinct CDR3 sequences, with less than 15% found just once. A further study also used this sample, focusing on T cells in Graves' hyperthyroidism and ophthalmopathy. That work contributes: Researchers defined stable Graves' hyperthyroidism as no ophthalmopathy progression within 18 months. Most clonotypes that expanded in the thyroid above 0.001 also showed up in blood. Ophthalmopathy, as predicted by the model, came a median about seven months after the prediction.

This specimen consisted of peripheral blood mononuclear cells (PBMCs), obtained at new diagnosis, from a patient treated with antithyroid drugs. This chain links TRBV10-2 with TRBJ2-5; 12 bases line up with TRBD2. The sequence derives from a man aged 30 to 45 with Graves disease. The CDR3 DNA follows: TGCGCCAGCAGTCAGCTAGCGGGAGGGCCACAAGAGACCCAGTACTTC. Protein product: CASSQLAGGPQETQYF.